This T cell receptor (beta chain) appears in the sequencing data of a study of technical replicates of blood from several donors. The repertoire was sequenced with immunoSEQ multiplex PCR; TCRdb's copy has only in-frame clones and lacks some. The repertoire holds more than 75,000 clones, with 80% to 90% as singletons. J was trimmed by 5 bases and V by 5 bases; bases with no gene match: 9. There are 15 residues in the CDR3. CDR1 is MNHNS, CDR2 SASEGT, per germline. The sample comprised PBMCs. The J gene is TRBJ2-1, the V gene TRBV6-1; TRBD1 matches at 7 bases. The origin of this receptor is a human donor in good health. Some clones in this sample may be carry-over from other donors' samples. The CDR3 bases are TGTGCCAGCAGTAACAGAAGGACAGGTGACAATGAGCAGTTCTTC. This codes for CASSNRRTGDNEQFF.